Listed here are 21 T cell receptor beta chains from one sample, sequenced in a study of T cell responses to AZD1222 COVID-19 vaccine. The table came from immunoSEQ multiplex PCR; TCRdb's copy has only in-frame clones and leaves some out. The data show about 160,000 clones, with approximately 90% seen just once and about 4.3% held by the top ten. Sequencing used peripheral blood, obtained 28 days after the second AZD1222 dose. The source of these receptors is an adult who received the AZD1222 COVID-19 vaccine.

The chain recombines TRBV7-2 with TRBJ1-5, with D unresolved. The CDR3 loop spans 13 amino acids. The germline gives CDR1 SGHTA, CDR2 FQGNSA. V was pared by 0 bases and J by 7 bases, with 7 bases between. CDR3 nucleotide sequence: TGTGCCAGCAGCTTAGCCCCGAAGCAGCCCCAGCATTTT. As protein: CASSLAPKQPQHF.

The chain combines TRBV5-1 with TRBJ2-7; D unclear. V shed 0 bases and J shed 11 bases, with 15 bases lying between them. Germline CDR1 and CDR2: SGHRS and YFSETQ. The CDR3 is 13 amino acids. In DNA, the CDR3 is TGCGCCAGCAGCTTGGGGGGTCCCGTCGTGGAGTACTTC. This encodes CASSLGGPVVEYF.

This clone was detected once. J is TRBJ1-2 and V is TRBV7-9; possible D gene TRBD1, 6 bases. V lost 5 bases and J 7 bases, leaving 23 bases between the germline ends. The CDR3 sequence is 16 residues long. Germline assignment: CDR1 SEHNR and CDR2 FQNEAQ (reference sequence). The CDR3 is CASSPPSRWGASGYTF. In DNA, the CDR3 is TGTGCCAGCAGCCCACCCAGTCGGTGGGGGGCCTCTGGCTACACCTTC.

The chain joins TRBV29-1 to TRBJ1-5; D ambiguous. The V gene lost 6 bases and the J gene lost 7 bases, with 16 bases spanning the gap. The CDR3 loop spans 13 amino acids. In germline, CDR1 is SQVTM, CDR2 ANQGSEA. DNA of the CDR3: TGCAGCGTCCGCAATGGGCCGAAACAGCCCCAGCATTTT. It specifies CSVRNGPKQPQHF. Variable domain in full (rest from reference TRBV29-1 and TRBJ1-5): SAVISQKPSRDICQRGTSLTIQCQVDSQVTMMFWYRQQPGQSLTLIATANQGSEATYESGFVIDKFPISRPNLTFSTLTVSNMSPEDSSIYLCSVRNGPKQPQHFGDGTRLSIL.

The V call is TRBV18, the J call TRBJ2-5; either TRBD1 or TRBD2 may fit D (5 bases each). This CDR3 contains 14 residues. The germline gives CDR1 KGHSH, CDR2 LQKENI. The germline V and J ends were trimmed by 6 bases and 4 bases, with 15 bases remaining between them. The CDR3 region has the DNA TGTGCCAGCTCCCCGGGGCAGGGCGGAGAGACCCAGTACTTC. The encoded protein is CASSPGQGGETQYF.

The rearrangement links TRBV6-2 or TRBV6-3 to TRBJ1-2; D not resolved. This CDR3 spans 12 amino acids. From germline, CDR1 is MNHEY and CDR2 SVGEGT. V shed 4 bases and J shed 5 bases, with 8 bases lying between them. The CDR3 nucleotides are TGTGCCAGCAGTTCTAAGGGTTATGGCTACACCTTC. Its translation: CASSSKGYGYTF.

This clone appeared a few times. The chain combines TRBV2 with TRBJ1-2, with a possible D match to TRBD1 (5 bases). This CDR3 region has 15 residues. Trimming removed 7 bases from V and 5 bases from J, with 20 bases in between. Germline CDR1 and CDR2: SNHLY and FYNNEI. The CDR3 spells CASTNQGRRTYGYTF. CDR3 in DNA: TGTGCCAGCACTAACCAAGGCCGGCGGACATATGGCTACACCTTC.

V and J are TRBV7-9 and TRBJ1-1, with 10 bases aligning to TRBD1. V lost 5 bases to trimming and J lost 5 bases; unmatched junction nucleotides: 5. Germline CDR1 SEHNR, CDR2 FQNEAQ (reference sequence). This CDR3 has 14 residues. In DNA, the CDR3 is TGTGCCAGCAGCGCGACAGGGGGCTGGACTGAAGCTTTCTTT. Protein sequence: CASSATGGWTEAFF. Complete variable domain (other parts from reference TRBV7-9 and TRBJ1-1): DTGVSQNPRHKITKRGQNVTFRCDPISEHNRLYWYRQTLGQGPEFLTYFQNEAQLEKSRLLSDRFSAERPKGSFSTLEIQRTEQGDSAMYLCASSATGGWTEAFFGQGTRLTVV.

J is TRBJ2-3 and V is TRBV30; D gene uncertain. V dropped 4 bases and J dropped 4 bases, with 12 bases sitting between them. Germline values: CDR1 GTSNPN, CDR2 SVGIG (reference sequence). This CDR3 spans 13 amino acids. The CDR3 DNA sequence: TGTGCCTGGACTAAATCCGGACCAGATACGCAGTATTTT. The encoded protein is CAWTKSGPDTQYF.

The chain joins TRBV7-8 to TRBJ1-2; possibly TRBD1 for D (5 bases). This CDR3 comprises 12 residues. V lost 5 bases, J lost 8 bases, and 12 bases lay in between. Germline lookup yields CDR1 SGHVS and CDR2 FQNEAQ. CDR3 DNA sequence: TGTGCCAGCAGCGGCGGGACGACCGGCTACACCTTC. Residues: CASSGGTTGYTF.

The gene calls are TRBV18 and TRBJ2-2; D is unclear. Per germline, CDR1 KGHSH and CDR2 LQKENI. V lost 5 bases, J lost 7 bases, and 5 bases lay in between. This CDR3 spans 11 amino acids. As DNA, the CDR3 is TGTGCCAGCTCATTCGACGGGGAGCTGTTTTTT. Amino acids: CASSFDGELFF.

In its sample, this clone was seen once. The chain joins TRBV9 to TRBJ2-1; a weak D match, TRBD1 (6 bases). Germline assignment: CDR1 SGDLS and CDR2 YYNGEE. The V gene lost 3 bases and the J gene lost 0 bases, with 13 bases spanning the gap. The CDR3 is 16 residues long. The CDR3 reads CASSAPDRSSYNEQFF. The CDR3 DNA is TGTGCCAGCAGCGCCCCGGACAGAAGCTCCTACAATGAGCAGTTCTTC.

Here the CDR3 reads CASSKRHSHYGYTF. The CDR3 DNA is TGTGCCAGCAGCAAACGTCACAGCCACTATGGCTACACCTTC. This sequence joins TRBV21-1 and TRBJ1-2; TRBD1 was called by the table and not checked on the DNA. TRBV21-1 is reported as a pseudogene. The CDR3 contains 14 residues.

This chain uses TRBV4-1 with TRBJ2-3; D call uncertain. V gave up 1 base and J gave up 5 bases, with 7 bases separating them. Germline-derived CDR1 and CDR2 are MGHRA and YSYEKL. The CDR3 extends over 13 amino acids. Here the CDR3 DNA reads TGCGCCAGCAGCCAAGTGGGCGAAGATACGCAGTATTTT. Amino acid sequence: CASSQVGEDTQYF.

The chain is built from TRBV19 and TRBJ1-1; TRBD1 matches 7 bases. The length of the CDR3 is 15 residues. The V and J ends lost 5 bases and 7 bases, in that order; junction bases with no gene match: 13. The V gene's germline CDR1 is LNHDA and CDR2 SQIVND (reference sequence). The CDR3 loop reads CASSPGGDSPLEAFF. DNA for the CDR3: TGTGCCAGTAGTCCGGGGGGGGACAGCCCCCTTGAAGCTTTCTTT.

This chain joins TRBV6-4 and TRBJ2-3; TRBD2 aligns across 9 bases. V shed 3 bases and J 6 bases; nucleotides not matched to a gene: 4. The germline gives CDR1 MRHNA, CDR2 SNTAGT. The CDR3 loop spans 14 amino acids. DNA of the CDR3: TGTGCCAGCAGTGAAGCGGGGGGAAGGGATACGCAGTATTTT. As protein: CASSEAGGRDTQYF.

This clone was recorded only once. The V call is TRBV6-2 or TRBV6-3, the J call TRBJ2-3; D gene ambiguous. Deletions cut 4 bases from V and 6 bases from J, with 8 bases between. The CDR3 length is 12 residues. Germline lookup yields CDR1 MNHEY and CDR2 SVGEGT. In nucleotides, the CDR3 is TGTGCCAGCAGTTCCGTGGGGGATACGCAGTATTTT. This gives the protein CASSSVGDTQYF.

V gene TRBV5-1 combines with J gene TRBJ2-1; TRBD1 matches 9 bases. With V trimmed by 0 bases and J by 8 bases, 6 bases remained unmatched. The germline gives CDR1 SGHRS, CDR2 YFSETQ. The CDR3 covers 15 residues. The CDR3 region has the DNA TGCGCCAGCAGCTTGGACCCACAGGGGGCGCATGAGCAGTTCTTC. Protein product: CASSLDPQGAHEQFF.

The chain has TRBV11-3 and TRBJ1-2; D gene unclear. The CDR3 is made up of 17 amino acids. V lost 7 bases and J 7 bases, leaving 28 bases between the germline ends. Germline CDR1 reads SGHNT; CDR2 reads YENEEA. CDR3 protein: CASNPLGGPSLCFGYTF. The CDR3 DNA reads as TGTGCCAGCAACCCACTTGGTGGACCGTCGTTATGTTTTGGCTACACCTTC. The full variable domain, in which reference TRBV11-3 and TRBJ1-2 provide the parts outside the CDR3, is EAGVVQSPRYKIIEKKQPVAFWCNPISGHNTLYWYLQNLGQGPELLIRYENEEAVDDSQLPKDRFSAERLKGVDSTLKIQPAELGDSAVYLCASNPLGGPSLCFGYTFGSGTRLTVV.

The V call is TRBV7-9, the J call TRBJ1-4; D unresolved. The CDR3 is made up of 18 amino acids. The ends were cut back, 2 bases at V and 5 bases at J, with 21 bases in the middle. The germline gives CDR1 SEHNR, CDR2 FQNEAQ (reference sequence). CDR3 region: CASSLPSTPALGNEKLFF. The CDR3 DNA follows: TGTGCCAGCAGCTTACCTTCGACCCCCGCCTTGGGGAATGAAAAACTGTTTTTT.

As concerns this clone: This CDR3 is also generated by other DNA sequences in the sample. J is TRBJ1-1 and V is TRBV5-1; 9 bases are shared with TRBD1. There are 15 residues in the CDR3. V lost 0 bases, J lost 6 bases, and 6 bases stayed unmatched. The germline gives CDR1 SGHRS, CDR2 YFSETQ. CDR3 bases: TGCGCCAGCAGCTTGGGGACAGGGGTGGGCCCTGAAGCTTTCTTT. It translates to CASSLGTGVGPEAFF.